Shown below are 4 T cell receptor beta chains from a single sample sequenced in a study of T cell clones after liver transplantation. Data came from immunoSEQ multiplex PCR; TCRdb stores just in-frame clones and leaves some out. The sample lists 65,000 to 90,000 clones, 90% occurring once. This specimen was CD4+ T cells from blood, taken before liver transplant. These receptors came from a human donor who received a liver transplant.

This clone was seen a single time. This chain uses TRBV29-1 with TRBJ2-3; TRBD1 might be the D (5 bases). CDR1 and CDR2 (germline): SQVTM, ANQGSEA. With 1 base removed from V and 1 base from J, the gap between germline ends came to 9 bases. This CDR3 is built from 14 residues. The chain's CDR3 is CSVEGAQGTDTQYF. As DNA, the CDR3 is TGCAGCGTTGAAGGGGCACAGGGCACAGATACGCAGTATTTT.

The chain employs TRBV2 and TRBJ1-3, with TRBD1 matching over 10 bases. V shed 6 bases, J shed 4 bases, and the junction held 9 bases outside the gene matches. Germline assignment: CDR1 SNHLY and CDR2 FYNNEI. The CDR3 extends over 16 amino acids. The CDR3 protein is CASRATGGAGGNTIYF. CDR3 coding DNA: TGTGCCAGCAGGGCGACAGGGGGCGCCGGAGGAAACACCATATATTTT.

In its sample, this clone was seen many times. The genes are TRBV2 and TRBJ1-2; no definite D call. In germline, CDR1 is SNHLY, CDR2 FYNNEI. Trimming left V 2 bases short and J 4 bases short, with 11 bases between. CDR3 length equals 14 residues. The CDR3 loop is CASSETGLSYGYTF. CDR3 DNA sequence: TGTGCCAGCAGTGAAACCGGACTTTCCTATGGCTACACCTTC.

V usage is TRBV7-2 and J usage is TRBJ2-6; D is possibly TRBD1 (6 bases). Per the germline V gene, CDR1 is SGHTA and CDR2 is FQGNSA. Trimming left V 5 bases short and J 0 bases short, with 11 bases between. This CDR3 comprises 16 residues. CDR3 DNA: TGTGCCAGCAGCCCGGACAGAATCTCTGGGGCCAACGTCCTGACTTTC. It translates to CASSPDRISGANVLTF.